This T cell receptor (beta chain) was captured in a study of T-cell reconstitution after alpha-beta-depleted transplantation in children. During its preparation, the TCRbeta library received unique molecular identifiers. From the PCR reads, TCRdb called clonotypes with MiXCR, one entry per CDR3 protein. The table has about 310,000 distinct CDR3 sequences, approximately 23% seen once. The sequencing used PBMCs, mostly from graft donor cells, collected 180 days after TCRalphabeta/CD19-depleted stem cell transplant. This receptor was obtained from a male patient aged 10-17 years who had a stem cell transplant for acute lymphoblastic leukemia, so the T cells may come from the graft donor.

The CDR3 nucleotides read TGTGCCAGCAGCGCCTATCTGACAGGGGGTCCAGGCTATGGCTACACCTTC. It specifies CASSAYLTGGPGYGYTF. The chain employs TRBV9 and TRBJ1-2; 9 bases fit TRBD1. Germline CDR1 SGDLS, CDR2 YYNGEE. There are 17 residues in the CDR3. J lost 4 bases, V lost 3 bases, and 13 bases had no gene match. The full variable domain, rest sourced from reference TRBV9 and TRBJ1-2, is DSGVTQTPKHLITATGQRVTLRCSPRSGDLSVYWYQQSLDQGLQFLIQYYNGEERAKGNILERFSAQQFPDLHSELNLSSLELGDSALYFCASSAYLTGGPGYGYTFGSGTRLTVV.